Listed below are T cell receptor beta chains from one sample, sequenced in a study of cytomegalovirus exposure and HLA in healthy donors. Using immunoSEQ multiplex PCR, the repertoire was profiled, and TCRdb retains in-frame clones only, with some absent. This table holds 35,000 to 45,000 clones. The sequenced material came from PBMCs. The receptors shown here come from a human donor in good health. Each CDR3 is given with its conserved first and last residue. Each record gives: V gene, J gene, D gene, CDR3 protein, CDR3 DNA. The D gene is left open where the match is weak.

V: TRBV5-6; J: TRBJ2-1; D: TRBD1; CDR3: CASSTYRGLGVSDNEQFF; DNA: TGTGCCAGCAGCACCTACAGGGGGTTGGGGGTCTCCGACAATGAGCAGTTCTTC
V: TRBV19; J: TRBJ2-2; D: TRBD2; CDR3: CASSKQRGENTGELFF; DNA: TGTGCCAGTAGTAAGCAGCGGGGGGAGAACACCGGGGAGCTGTTTTTT
V: TRBV7-6; J: TRBJ1-1; D: .; CDR3: CASSLAGVGAFF; DNA: TGTGCCAGCAGCTTAGCGGGCGTTGGAGCTTTCTTT
V: TRBV5-6; J: TRBJ1-5; D: TRBD1; CDR3: CASSLRQGRGQPQHF; DNA: TGTGCCAGCAGCTTGAGACAGGGGAGAGGTCAGCCCCAGCATTTT
V: TRBV5-1; J: TRBJ2-7; D: TRBD1; CDR3: CASSSGTGGYEQYF; DNA: TGCGCCAGCAGCTCCGGGACAGGGGGCTACGAGCAGTACTTC
V: TRBV29-1; J: TRBJ2-3; D: TRBD2; CDR3: CSVTSGGSDTQYF; DNA: TGCAGCGTAACCAGCGGGGGGTCAGATACGCAGTATTTT
V: TRBV18; J: TRBJ1-1; D: .; CDR3: CASSPIGQSNTEAFF; DNA: TGTGCCAGCTCACCAATCGGACAGTCGAACACTGAAGCTTTCTTT
V: TRBV10-2; J: TRBJ1-1; D: .; CDR3: CASSDREATEAFF; DNA: TGCGCCAGCAGTGACAGGGAAGCGACTGAAGCTTTCTTT
V: TRBV7-6; J: TRBJ2-7; D: TRBD2; CDR3: CASSLGGGGAYEQYF; DNA: TGTGCCAGCAGCTTAGGTGGCGGGGGTGCCTACGAGCAGTACTTC
V: TRBV19; J: TRBJ2-7; D: .; CDR3: CASSPRMATYEQYF; DNA: TGTGCCAGTAGTCCCAGGATGGCAACCTACGAGCAGTACTTC
V: TRBV7-9; J: TRBJ1-4; D: TRBD1; CDR3: CASYRQGATNEKLFF; DNA: TGTGCCAGCTACCGTCAGGGGGCAACTAATGAAAAACTGTTTTTT
V: TRBV5-1; J: TRBJ2-6; D: TRBD2; CDR3: CASSSGGLGSGANVLTF; DNA: TGCGCCAGCAGCTCGGGGGGGCTTGGCTCTGGGGCCAACGTCCTGACTTTC
V: TRBV7-6; J: TRBJ1-1; D: .; CDR3: CASSSTESTEAFF; DNA: TGTGCCAGCAGCTCAACAGAGAGCACTGAAGCTTTCTTT
V: TRBV7-9; J: TRBJ2-3; D: .; CDR3: CASSSQNTSTDTQYF; DNA: TGTGCCAGCAGCTCCCAAAATACTAGCACAGATACGCAGTATTTT
V: TRBV28; J: TRBJ1-5; D: TRBD1; CDR3: CASSYPGQAYSNQPQHF; DNA: TGTGCCAGCAGTTACCCGGGACAGGCCTATAGCAATCAGCCCCAGCATTTT
V: TRBV11-2; J: TRBJ1-2; D: TRBD1; CDR3: CASSFDRGTNYGYTF; DNA: TGTGCCAGCAGCTTTGACAGGGGAACCAACTATGGCTACACCTTC
V: TRBV5-6; J: TRBJ1-1; D: .; CDR3: CASSLVGLEAFF; DNA: TGTGCCAGCAGCTTGGTTGGGCTTGAAGCTTTCTTT
V: TRBV11-2; J: TRBJ1-2; D: .; CDR3: CASSLDSGGPTLYGYTF; DNA: TGTGCCAGCAGCTTAGATTCCGGGGGACCGACCCTCTATGGCTACACCTTC
V: TRBV5-8; J: TRBJ2-1; D: TRBD1; CDR3: CASSLGRGRRNEQFF; DNA: TGTGCCAGCAGCTTGGGCAGGGGGAGAAGGAATGAGCAGTTCTTC
V: TRBV7-9; J: TRBJ1-1; D: TRBD1; CDR3: CASSPGQGADTEAFF; DNA: TGTGCCAGCAGCCCTGGACAGGGGGCTGACACTGAAGCTTTCTTT
V: TRBV28; J: TRBJ2-7; D: TRBD1; CDR3: CASSTGDEGNEQYF; DNA: TGTGCCAGCAGTACAGGGGACGAAGGGAACGAGCAGTACTTC
V: TRBV5-1; J: TRBJ1-4; D: .; CDR3: CASSFQGTNEKLFF; DNA: TGCGCCAGCAGCTTTCAGGGCACTAATGAAAAACTGTTTTTT
V: TRBV11-3; J: TRBJ2-7; D: .; CDR3: CASSLNSFYEQYF; DNA: TGTGCCAGCAGCTTAAACAGTTTCTACGAGCAGTACTTC
V: TRBV19; J: TRBJ1-1; D: .; CDR3: CATYSYTEAFF; DNA: TGTGCCACCTACAGCTACACTGAAGCTTTCTTT
V: TRBV10-3; J: TRBJ2-5; D: .; CDR3: CAISESGVQVIGETQYF; DNA: TGTGCCATCAGTGAGTCAGGGGTTCAGGTTATCGGAGAGACCCAGTACTTC
V: TRBV27; J: TRBJ1-3; D: TRBD1; CDR3: CASSFFFGTGAGNTIYF; DNA: TGTGCCAGCAGTTTCTTTTTTGGGACAGGGGCCGGAAACACCATATATTTT